Included here is one T cell receptor (beta chain) sequence, with context. This clone was seen a few times. Its antigen has not been determined. No qualities accompany the bases; no much larger clone lies one base away. Other DNA sequences in the sample encode the same CDR3. This entry is derived from a study of shared clonotypes between healthy human individuals (dated by TCRdb to 2020 to 2021). With regard to the full study: The cohort comprised a couple of women and a few men aged 18 to 49 years. The study deeply sequenced blood TCR repertoires of several healthy adults to estimate repertoire size and the extent of clonotype sharing between individuals. Different laboratories and diverse techniques were used to prepare libraries and sequence TCR repertoires, to increase sequencing depth and limit assay-specific biases. Between about 0.8 and 9 billion PBMCs per donor were obtained by leukapheresis. The study at large found these results: The small number of donors limited the genetic and exposure-history diversity represented. Pairwise subsampling indicated that sequencing depth was expected to affect the degree of clonotype sharing among donors. Sampling was restricted to blood, and TCR repertoires in tissues likely differ from the TCR repertoires found in blood.

The donors were healthy, HIV-negative adults who had no recently reported acute infections or vaccinations. All donors were Caucasian adults living in Nashville, Tennessee, USA. In the unsorted samples, 85 million to 100 million PBMCs were counted, and genomic DNA was extracted using the QIAamp DNA Blood Mini kit. Blood was obtained by leukapheresis, after which PBMCs were separated by Ficoll-Histopaque density gradient centrifugation and cryopreserved in liquid nitrogen vapor phase. Using the deep immunoSEQ assay, TCR CDR3 regions were amplified from genomic DNA by multiplex PCR. Genomic DNA extracted from each cell subset was distributed evenly over all wells of several immunoSEQ 96-well plates, and each plate served as one replicate. Each replicate PCR for unsorted PBMC received approximately 0.3 ug genomic DNA, equal to about 30,000 T cell genomes. Unsorted PBMC genomic DNA was sequenced across ten immunoSEQ deep assay plates. The purified libraries were quantified using a Qubit 3.0 fluorometer, sized with a Bioanalyzer 2100, and then quantified again using the KAPA Library Quantification kit. Every immunoSEQ 96-well plate was sequenced on a separate single-read 150-cycle Illumina NextSeq 550 flow cell. Regarding the original processing steps: The immunoSEQ output contained only junctional sequences without quality scores, so filtering could not match that applied to full-length reads. Sequences were annotated with PyIR, a Python wrapper for IgBLAST v1.9, and V/J genes and CDR3 were assigned using IMGT germline references. Any read was removed if the V/J assignment was weak (E-value above 1e-6), the CDR3 was missing, or the read contained stop codons, out-of-frame junctions, or ambiguous translated residues. V3J clonotypes were defined as sequences sharing an identical inferred V gene, J gene, and CDR3 amino acid sequence. To compute the percentage overlap between repertoires, the number of shared unique clonotypes was divided by the size of the smaller repertoire. Repertoire richness was assessed with RTK rarefaction, the Chao1 estimator, and Recon v2.1 estimates of unobserved clonotypes. As stored in TCRdb, this immuneACCESS dataset retains in-frame rearrangements with V and J assigned. A fraction of the clones does not appear; measured against another copy, unresolved V genes explain less than half of the discrepancy, and the remainder lacks a known reason. Clone size and the V and J calls come from that table; the DNA yielded D and trimming. A total of about 600,000 clones appear in this sample, roughly four fifths of them only once. The ten top clones hold 12% of the sample.

The CDR3 runs 14 residues from the cysteine to the phenylalanine. Of all the DNA, just the CDR3 is kept, 42 bases in frame from base 1. V lost 1 base and J lost 0 bases; the stretch between them is 6 bases long. The germline V gene gives CDR1 as MGHRA and CDR2 as YSYEKL. This receptor was taken from a woman in her forties in good health. Some clones in this sample may be carry-over from other donors' samples. The source material was PBMCs. This sequence uses TRBV4-1 and TRBJ1-1, with no reliable assignment of the D segment. This receptor has the CDR3 CASSQGQMNTEAFF. The sequence in DNA is TGCGCCAGCAGCCAAGGTCAGATGAACACTGAAGCTTTCTTT.